The rows below give T cell receptor beta chains drawn from one sample of a study of CD8 T cells in Susac syndrome. TCRdb reprocessed the immunoSEQ multiplex PCR reads with MiXCR, giving one entry per CDR3 protein. The sample lists almost 450,000 distinct CDR3 sequences, around 85% occurring once. Source material: CD8+ T cells from PBMCs. These receptors were collected from a human donor with multiple sclerosis. Each CDR3 is given with its conserved first and last residue. Each record gives: J gene, V gene, clone size, CDR3 protein. Some rows mark clone size as missing; the rest say once, few, many or name a class of expanded clone.

j_gene: TRBJ2-7
v_gene: TRBV27
abundance: .
CDR3aa: CASSLGVQGVYEQYF

j_gene: TRBJ1-1
v_gene: TRBV27
abundance: .
CDR3aa: CASRWGTARTEAFF

j_gene: TRBJ1-1
v_gene: TRBV27
abundance: .
CDR3aa: CASSLGGSNEAFF

j_gene: TRBJ2-5
v_gene: TRBV29-1
abundance: once
CDR3aa: CSVEMTGDDTETQYF

j_gene: TRBJ2-7
v_gene: TRBV14
abundance: .
CDR3aa: CASRRTGQTYEQYF

j_gene: TRBJ1-1
v_gene: TRBV5-1
abundance: .
CDR3aa: CASSLEEGMNTEAFF

j_gene: TRBJ1-3
v_gene: TRBV6-5
abundance: .
CDR3aa: CASSYSGQGMPGNTIYF

j_gene: TRBJ2-7
v_gene: TRBV14
abundance: .
CDR3aa: CASSQVLVEQYF

j_gene: TRBJ1-2
v_gene: TRBV27
abundance: .
CDR3aa: CASTPSGRYYGYTF

j_gene: TRBJ2-7
v_gene: TRBV11-2
abundance: once
CDR3aa: CASSLGSLRKTSYEQYF

j_gene: TRBJ2-6
v_gene: TRBV27
abundance: .
CDR3aa: CASSPWGQGALLAGANVLTF

j_gene: TRBJ2-1
v_gene: TRBV14
abundance: many
CDR3aa: CASSQDGSSYNEQFF

j_gene: TRBJ2-1
v_gene: TRBV7-3
abundance: .
CDR3aa: CASSLAGNPTYNEQFF

j_gene: TRBJ1-2
v_gene: TRBV2
abundance: .
CDR3aa: CASSQGTGSYGYTF

j_gene: TRBJ2-2
v_gene: TRBV19
abundance: .
CDR3aa: CASRGTLTGELFF

j_gene: TRBJ2-3
v_gene: TRBV20-1
abundance: .
CDR3aa: CSARVRDAHITDTQYF

j_gene: TRBJ2-2
v_gene: TRBV2
abundance: .
CDR3aa: CASMEGSTNTGELFF

j_gene: TRBJ2-7
v_gene: TRBV20-1
abundance: .
CDR3aa: CSARLGYEQYF

j_gene: TRBJ1-1
v_gene: TRBV30
abundance: .
CDR3aa: CACKDLPSTEAFF

j_gene: TRBJ1-5
v_gene: TRBV19
abundance: .
CDR3aa: CASSPHLLTGNNYQPQHF

j_gene: TRBJ1-2
v_gene: TRBV30
abundance: .
CDR3aa: CAWSDRGTPLDYGYTF

j_gene: TRBJ1-6
v_gene: TRBV27
abundance: .
CDR3aa: CASSLLGVNSPLHF

j_gene: TRBJ1-1
v_gene: TRBV12-3/TRBV12-4
abundance: .
CDR3aa: CASSFVTGRMNTEAFF

j_gene: TRBJ1-1
v_gene: TRBV12-3/TRBV12-4
abundance: .
CDR3aa: CASSLSLSNTEAFF

j_gene: TRBJ2-2
v_gene: TRBV7-9
abundance: .
CDR3aa: CASSTPREGRTGELFF

j_gene: TRBJ2-1
v_gene: TRBV9
abundance: .
CDR3aa: CASSALDRRLNEQFF

j_gene: TRBJ1-2
v_gene: TRBV5-6
abundance: once
CDR3aa: CASSLGLGHGYTF

j_gene: TRBJ1-1
v_gene: TRBV10-3
abundance: .
CDR3aa: CAISRTGGSEAFF

j_gene: TRBJ1-2
v_gene: TRBV3-1
abundance: .
CDR3aa: CASSQAWTGNGYTF

j_gene: TRBJ2-7
v_gene: TRBV7-9
abundance: .
CDR3aa: CASSLAGTASEQYF

j_gene: TRBJ2-5
v_gene: TRBV19
abundance: .
CDR3aa: CASSILAGTEETQYF

j_gene: TRBJ1-2
v_gene: TRBV19
abundance: .
CDR3aa: CASSTPAGVLNGYTF

j_gene: TRBJ1-2
v_gene: TRBV2
abundance: .
CDR3aa: CASSSGTGKGYTF

j_gene: TRBJ1-1
v_gene: TRBV6-5
abundance: .
CDR3aa: CASSYAVPGQARNTEAFF

j_gene: TRBJ1-2
v_gene: TRBV2
abundance: .
CDR3aa: CASPGRLTDPYGYTF

j_gene: TRBJ2-5
v_gene: TRBV13
abundance: .
CDR3aa: CASSLVVSETQYF

j_gene: TRBJ1-1
v_gene: TRBV4-1
abundance: once
CDR3aa: CASSQRLGQGPNTEAFF

j_gene: TRBJ2-7
v_gene: TRBV27
abundance: .
CDR3aa: CASSSIGPFYEQYF

j_gene: TRBJ2-3
v_gene: TRBV7-6
abundance: once
CDR3aa: CASRRSPGGGSTDTQYF

j_gene: TRBJ2-1
v_gene: TRBV6-2/TRBV6-3
abundance: once
CDR3aa: CASSYTLRGAAPHREQFF

j_gene: TRBJ2-1
v_gene: TRBV2
abundance: .
CDR3aa: CASSWTSSDSDNEQFF

j_gene: TRBJ2-5
v_gene: TRBV28
abundance: .
CDR3aa: CASSRVRTSGSRETQYF

j_gene: TRBJ1-1
v_gene: TRBV5-5
abundance: .
CDR3aa: CASSRRVQAPQLNTEAFF

j_gene: TRBJ2-3
v_gene: TRBV7-6
abundance: .
CDR3aa: CASSEIYRDLTDTQYF

j_gene: TRBJ2-1
v_gene: TRBV15
abundance: .
CDR3aa: CATSRAAGGSYNEQFF

j_gene: TRBJ2-7
v_gene: TRBV27
abundance: .
CDR3aa: CASSAGTEIYEQYF